The 20 T cell receptor beta chains reported below all come from one sample, sequenced in a study of radiotherapy plus CTLA-4 blockade in lung cancer. Sequencing used immunoSEQ multiplex PCR; TCRdb keeps in-frame clones, though not all of them. The sample carries 40,000 or so clones, more than 60% recorded once. The sequenced sample was peripheral blood, obtained from a patient treated with radiotherapy plus ipilimumab. These receptors were collected from a human donor with non-small cell lung cancer who had a partial response to radiotherapy plus ipilimumab.

V gene TRBV12-5 combines with J gene TRBJ2-1; the D gene is possibly TRBD2 (6 bases). The germline gives CDR1 LGHNT, CDR2 FRNRAP. V was clipped by 7 bases and J by 4 bases, with 17 bases between them. The CDR3 totals 15 residues. The CDR3 reads CASAPLATAYNEQFF. CDR3 nucleotides: TGTGCTAGTGCCCCTCTAGCGACAGCATACAATGAGCAGTTCTTC.

This rearrangement joins TRBV5-4 to TRBJ1-2; tentative D call: TRBD1 (5 bases). Trimming cost V 2 bases and J 4 bases, with 9 bases left between them. From germline, CDR1 is SGHNT and CDR2 YYREEE (reference sequence). CDR3 length equals 13 residues. The CDR3 sequence: CASSLGASYGYTF. Written as DNA, the CDR3 is TGTGCCAGCAGCTTAGGGGCGTCCTATGGCTACACCTTC.

The V call is TRBV7-3, the J call TRBJ1-1; a possible D gene is TRBD1 (6 bases). V gave up 3 bases and J gave up 1 base, with 6 bases separating them. The CDR3 runs to 13 residues. From germline, CDR1 is SGHTA and CDR2 FQGTGA. The CDR3 region is CASSLTGNTEAFF. CDR3 coding DNA: TGTGCCAGCAGCTTGACAGGGAACACTGAAGCTTTCTTT.

V and J are TRBV5-1 and TRBJ2-1; 8 bases match TRBD2. The CDR3 contains 19 residues. CDR1 and CDR2 from the germline V gene are SGHRS and YFSETQ. J was trimmed by 0 bases and V by 4 bases; bases with no gene match: 15. The CDR3 loop reads CASSPAGDPRMRSYNEQFF. The CDR3 nucleotides are TGCGCCAGCAGCCCAGCGGGGGACCCCCGAATGCGCTCCTACAATGAGCAGTTCTTC. The full variable domain, with the rest looked up from reference TRBV5-1 and TRBJ2-1, is KAGVTQTPRYLIKTRGQQVTLSCSPISGHRSVSWYQQTPGQGLQFLFEYFSETQRNKGNFPGRFSGRQFSNSRSEMNVSTLELGDSALYLCASSPAGDPRMRSYNEQFFGPGTRLTVL.

The chain is built from TRBV7-2 and TRBJ2-7; weak D call: TRBD1 (7 bases). Germline V lookup: CDR1 SGHTA, CDR2 FQGNSA. This CDR3 is built from 13 residues. Between the trimmed V and J ends, which lost 5 bases and 2 bases, there was a span of 10 bases. DNA for the CDR3: TGTGCCAGCAGCGGCGGGACAGCCTACGAGCAGTACTTC. This gives the protein CASSGGTAYEQYF.

V and J are TRBV5-5 and TRBJ1-2; TRBD1 agrees at 8 bases. From germline, CDR1 is SGHKS and CDR2 YYEKEE (reference sequence). V shed 4 bases and J 6 bases; nucleotides not matched to a gene: 11. The CDR3 is made up of 15 amino acids. CDR3 loop: CASSVRDRHLDGYTF. As DNA, the CDR3 is TGTGCCAGCAGCGTGCGGGACAGGCACCTCGATGGCTACACCTTC.

The rearrangement uses TRBV13 and TRBJ2-1, with a tentative D call TRBD2 (6 bases). CDR3 size: 17 residues. V was shortened by 5 bases and J by 0 bases, with 17 bases between the two germline ends. Germline CDR1 is PRHDT and CDR2 is FYEKMQ (reference sequence). In DNA form, the CDR3 reads TGTGCCAGCAGCCCCCGGGGAGGCGGGCGCTCCTACAATGAGCAGTTCTTC. Translating it yields CASSPRGGGRSYNEQFF.

The chain joins TRBV5-1 to TRBJ2-6, with D possibly matching TRBD1 (6 bases). This CDR3 spans 21 amino acids. The germline gives CDR1 SGHRS, CDR2 YFSETQ. The V end was cut by 6 bases, the J end by 0 bases, with 28 bases between. The CDR3 here is CASIPLPFRDIGPSGANVLTF. The CDR3 DNA sequence: TGCGCCAGCATCCCACTGCCCTTCCGGGACATAGGACCCTCTGGGGCCAACGTCCTGACTTTC.

The table lists this clone with a few counts. The chain is built from TRBV19 and TRBJ1-1, with a weak D call TRBD1 (5 bases). In germline, CDR1 is LNHDA, CDR2 SQIVND (reference sequence). The CDR3 has 16 amino acids. The ends were cut back, 0 bases at V and 4 bases at J, with 15 bases in the middle. CDR3: CASSIDLRVFGTEAFF. CDR3 coding DNA: TGTGCCAGTAGTATAGATCTCAGGGTATTCGGCACTGAAGCTTTCTTT.

This clone was counted only a few times. The chain carries TRBV4-1 and TRBJ1-4; D remains ambiguous. This CDR3 comprises 14 residues. Trimming took 3 bases from V and 4 from J, leaving 9 bases between them. Germline V gene data show CDR1 as MGHRA and CDR2 as YSYEKL. The CDR3 DNA follows: TGCGCCAGCAGCCAGACAAGCGGTAATGAAAAACTGTTTTTT. Amino acids: CASSQTSGNEKLFF.

The chain links TRBV10-3 to TRBJ2-7, with D maybe TRBD2 (5 bases). Trimming cost V 0 bases and J 6 bases, with 12 bases left between them. CDR1 and CDR2 from the germline V gene are ENHRY and SYGVKD. CDR3 length: 14 amino acids. The CDR3 reads CAISESTASFEQYF. The CDR3 nucleotides are TGTGCCATCAGTGAGTCGACGGCTAGCTTCGAGCAGTACTTC.

This clone was recorded only once. This rearrangement joins TRBV10-3 to TRBJ1-5; tentative D call: TRBD1 (5 bases). The V and J ends lost 3 bases and 7 bases respectively, with 16 bases between them. The germline gives CDR1 ENHRY, CDR2 SYGVKD. This CDR3 spans 15 amino acids. The CDR3 bases are TGTGCCATCAGTGACAGGGCCTCATTGGGGCAGCCCCAGCATTTT. Translated: CAISDRASLGQPQHF.

This chain uses TRBV30 with TRBJ1-6; D is uncertain. CDR3 length equals 13 residues. Trimming took off 0 bases at V and 8 bases at J, with 8 bases between the two ends. Germline values: CDR1 GTSNPN, CDR2 SVGIG (reference sequence). The CDR3 is CAWSVQTDSPLHF. The DNA for the CDR3 is TGTGCCTGGAGTGTACAGACGGATTCACCCCTCCACTTT.

This chain uses TRBV6-5 with TRBJ1-1, with a tentative D call TRBD1 (5 bases). Deletions cut 7 bases from V and 1 base from J, with 7 bases between. This CDR3 contains 12 residues. The germline V gene has CDR1 MNHEY and CDR2 SVGAGI. The CDR3 DNA reads as TGTGCCAGCAAAGGGGCGAACACTGAAGCTTTCTTT. This sequence encodes CASKGANTEAFF.

In its sample, this clone was seen once. The V and J genes are TRBV19 and TRBJ1-4; TRBD1 aligns across 9 bases. This CDR3 comprises 15 residues. CDR1 is LNHDA, CDR2 SQIVND, per germline (reference sequence). The junction had 10 bases not matched to a gene; V was cut back by 7 bases and J by 7 bases. Written as DNA, the CDR3 is TGTGCCAGTAACACACCGGGACAGGGAAGTGAAAAACTGTTTTTT. This gives the protein CASNTPGQGSEKLFF.

This chain uses TRBV4-1 with TRBJ1-1; TRBD1 is a possible D gene (6 bases). CDR1 and CDR2 from the germline V gene are MGHRA and YSYEKL. Trimming cost V 5 bases and J 3 bases, with 13 bases left between them. This CDR3 region has 14 residues. In DNA form, the CDR3 reads TGCGCCAGCAGCTTACGGGACACCGACACTGAAGCTTTCTTT. Translation: CASSLRDTDTEAFF.

This chain links TRBV9 with TRBJ2-1; the match to TRBD2 covers 9 bases. This CDR3 is 14 amino acids long. Germline V gene lookup returns CDR1 SGDLS and CDR2 YYNGEE. Germline trimming cut 7 bases from V and 4 bases from J; bases unmatched to any gene: 6. CDR3 residues: CASAPRGGYNEQFF. Written as DNA, the CDR3 is TGTGCCAGCGCCCCGCGGGGGGGTTACAATGAGCAGTTCTTC.

The genes are TRBV7-3 and TRBJ2-2; D gene uncertain. Germline assignment: CDR1 SGHTA and CDR2 FQGTGA. The length of the CDR3 is 13 residues. Trimming removed 5 bases from V and 3 bases from J, with 7 bases in between. The CDR3 sequence: CASSGGYTGELFF. In nucleotides, the CDR3 is TGTGCCAGCAGCGGCGGCTACACCGGGGAGCTGTTTTTT.

This clone was counted a single time. V gene TRBV9 combines with J gene TRBJ2-3, with D tentatively TRBD1 (5 bases). With 1 base removed from V and 4 bases from J, the gap between germline ends came to 10 bases. Germline loops: CDR1 SGDLS, CDR2 YYNGEE. CDR3 length equals 14 residues. CDR3 in amino acids: CASSVQGPSDTQYF. The CDR3, as DNA: TGTGCCAGCAGCGTACAGGGCCCCTCAGATACGCAGTATTTT.

This clone was recorded once. The chain has TRBV5-1 and TRBJ1-2; the D is unclear. This CDR3 has 14 residues. Germline V gives CDR1 SGHRS, CDR2 YFSETQ. Deletions cut 1 base from V and 0 bases from J, with 7 bases between. CDR3 sequence: CASSLTDPNYGYTF. CDR3 in DNA: TGCGCCAGCAGCTTGACAGATCCTAACTATGGCTACACCTTC.